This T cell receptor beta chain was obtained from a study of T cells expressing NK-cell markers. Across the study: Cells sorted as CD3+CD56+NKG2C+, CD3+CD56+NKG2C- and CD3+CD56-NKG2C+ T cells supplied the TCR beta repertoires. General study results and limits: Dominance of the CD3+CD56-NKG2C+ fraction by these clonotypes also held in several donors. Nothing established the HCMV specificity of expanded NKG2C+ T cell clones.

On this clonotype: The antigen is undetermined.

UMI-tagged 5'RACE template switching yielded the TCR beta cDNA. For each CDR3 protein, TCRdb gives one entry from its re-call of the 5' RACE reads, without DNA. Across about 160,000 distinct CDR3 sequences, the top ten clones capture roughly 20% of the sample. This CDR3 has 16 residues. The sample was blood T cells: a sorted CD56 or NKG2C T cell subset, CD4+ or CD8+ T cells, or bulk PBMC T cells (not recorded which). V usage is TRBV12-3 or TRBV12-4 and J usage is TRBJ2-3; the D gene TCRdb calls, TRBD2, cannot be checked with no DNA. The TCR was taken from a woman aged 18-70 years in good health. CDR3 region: CASTYRLAGGADTQYF.